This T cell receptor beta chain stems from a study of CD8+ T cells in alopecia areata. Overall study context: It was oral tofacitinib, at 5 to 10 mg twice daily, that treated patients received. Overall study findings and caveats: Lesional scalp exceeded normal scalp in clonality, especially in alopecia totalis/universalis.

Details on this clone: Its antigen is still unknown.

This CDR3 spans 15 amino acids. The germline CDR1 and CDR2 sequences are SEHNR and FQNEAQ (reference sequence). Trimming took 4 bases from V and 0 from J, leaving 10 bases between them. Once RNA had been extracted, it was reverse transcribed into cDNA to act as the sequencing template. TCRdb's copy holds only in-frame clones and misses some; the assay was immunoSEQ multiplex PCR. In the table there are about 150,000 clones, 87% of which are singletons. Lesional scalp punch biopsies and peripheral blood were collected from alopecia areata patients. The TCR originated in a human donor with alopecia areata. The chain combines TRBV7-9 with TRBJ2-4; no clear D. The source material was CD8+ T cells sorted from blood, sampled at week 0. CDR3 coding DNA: TGTGCCAGCAGCTCCCCCACTTTAGCCAAAAACATTCAGTACTTC. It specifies CASSSPTLAKNIQYF. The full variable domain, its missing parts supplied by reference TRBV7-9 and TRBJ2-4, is DTGVSQNPRHKITKRGQNVTFRCDPISEHNRLYWYRQTLGQGPEFLTYFQNEAQLEKSRLLSDRFSAERPKGSFSTLEIQRTEQGDSAMYLCASSSPTLAKNIQYFGAGTRLSVL.